This entry is about one TCR beta chain. Its matching antigen is unknown. PCR amplification relied on 60 Vbeta primers (plus 13 Jbeta primers). Method: immunoSEQ multiplex PCR; TCRdb's copy keeps in-frame clones and lacks some. The table has roughly 300,000 clones, 70% to 90% seen once. This specimen belongs to a study of cytomegalovirus exposure and HLA in healthy donors. Findings of the study overall: Later on, an analysis showed TCR association rates differing by HLA locus, with DRB1 the most and HLA-C the fewest. What TCR beta sequences reportedly achieved was accurate prediction of HLA-A and HLA-B alleles in most subjects. Productive status was seen about 90% or about 30% of the time for most TCR beta V segments in an earlier analysis.

The germline CDR1 and CDR2 sequences are SGHAT and FQNNGV. Trimming at V came to 5 bases and at J to 6 bases, leaving 8 bases not matched to a gene. The CDR3 spans 14 residues. Donors had nominal health at sampling but likely had unrecorded immune exposures. The source of this sequence is a man aged 35 to 55 in good health and CMV-seropositive. Sequenced material: PBMCs. The chain combines TRBV11-2 with TRBJ2-5; 8 bases are shared with TRBD1. The CDR3 sequence: CASSLDRAGKTQYF. Here the CDR3 DNA reads TGTGCCAGCAGCCTGGACAGGGCAGGAAAGACCCAGTACTTC.